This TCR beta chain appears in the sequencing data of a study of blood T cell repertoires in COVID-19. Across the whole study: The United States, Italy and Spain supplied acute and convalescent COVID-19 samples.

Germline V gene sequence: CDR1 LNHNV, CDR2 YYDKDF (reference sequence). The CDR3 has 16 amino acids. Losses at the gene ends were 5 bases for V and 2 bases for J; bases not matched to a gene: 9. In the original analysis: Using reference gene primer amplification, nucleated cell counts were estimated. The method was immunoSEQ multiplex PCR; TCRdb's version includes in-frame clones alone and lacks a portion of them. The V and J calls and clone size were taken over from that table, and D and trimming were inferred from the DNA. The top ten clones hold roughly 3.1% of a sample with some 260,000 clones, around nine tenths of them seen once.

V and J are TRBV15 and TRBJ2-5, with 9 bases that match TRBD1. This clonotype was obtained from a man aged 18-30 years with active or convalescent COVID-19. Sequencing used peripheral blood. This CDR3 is CATSRRRQGVQETQYF. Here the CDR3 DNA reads TGTGCCACCAGCCGCCGGAGACAGGGGGTTCAAGAGACCCAGTACTTC.